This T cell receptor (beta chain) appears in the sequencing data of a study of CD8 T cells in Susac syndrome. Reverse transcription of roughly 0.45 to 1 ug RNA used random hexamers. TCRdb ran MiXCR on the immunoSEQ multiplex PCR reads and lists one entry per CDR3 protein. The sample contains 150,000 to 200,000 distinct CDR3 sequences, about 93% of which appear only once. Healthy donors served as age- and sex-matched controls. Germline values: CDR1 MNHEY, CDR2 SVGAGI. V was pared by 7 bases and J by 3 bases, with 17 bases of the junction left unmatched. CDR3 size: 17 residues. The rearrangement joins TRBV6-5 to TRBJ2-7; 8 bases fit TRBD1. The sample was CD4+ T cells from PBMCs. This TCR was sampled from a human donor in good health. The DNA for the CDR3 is TGTGCCAGCATTTCAGCAGTGATTGGACAGGGCCTCTACGAGCAGTACTTC. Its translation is CASISAVIGQGLYEQYF.